Listed below are T cell receptor beta chains from one sample, sequenced in a study of blood T cell repertoires in COVID-19. Assay: immunoSEQ multiplex PCR; the TCRdb copy retains only in-frame clones and omits some. The sample carries fewer than 450,000 clones, approximately 88% recorded once. The source material was peripheral blood. All receptors come from a woman in her 50s with COVID-19, enrolled during active disease. Both conserved end residues are part of each CDR3. The D gene is left open where the match is weak. Only part of the rows carry a size: once, few, many, or a class if the clone is expanded.

D gene	clone size	J gene	V gene	CDR3 DNA	CDR3 protein
TRBD1	few	TRBJ1-5	TRBV7-2	TGTGCCAGCAGCTACAGACAGGGTGACCAGCCCCAGCATTTT	CASSYRQGDQPQHF
.	.	TRBJ2-3	TRBV1	TGCACCAGCAGCCGGCGGCGCGGGGGGGCTGGGGATACGCAGTATTTT	CTSSRRRGGAGDTQYF
.	.	TRBJ2-3	TRBV5-6	TGTGCCAGCAGCGCTGGGGCCGGCACAGATACGCAGTATTTT	CASSAGAGTDTQYF
.	once	TRBJ1-1	TRBV19	TGTGCCAGTAGTCATAACACTGAAGCTTTCTTT	CASSHNTEAFF
.	once	TRBJ2-2	TRBV19	TGTGCCAGTAGGACGCTCGTGGGCCTGAACACCGGGGAGCTGTTTTTT	CASRTLVGLNTGELFF
.	once	TRBJ1-1	TRBV19	TGTGCCAGTAGTACCCAAGGGGGAATGAACACTGAAGCTTTCTTT	CASSTQGGMNTEAFF
TRBD2	few	TRBJ2-1	TRBV6-6	TGTGCCAGCAGTTACGCCTCTAGCGGGGGGCAGAATGAGCAGTTCTTC	CASSYASSGGQNEQFF
TRBD1	.	TRBJ1-1	TRBV10-3	TGTGCCATCAGCTCCGGGACAGGGCGGGCGGCTTTCTTT	CAISSGTGRAAFF
TRBD1	.	TRBJ2-4	TRBV6-5	TGTGCCAGCAGTTACTCGGGGGACAGGAGCAACATTCAGTACTTC	CASSYSGDRSNIQYF
.	once	TRBJ1-2	TRBV19	TGTGCCAGTAGTCTCTCCCCGGAGGGAGCTGGCTACACCTTC	CASSLSPEGAGYTF
TRBD2	.	TRBJ2-2	TRBV20-1	TGCAGTGCTAGTCCCACGGGGGGGGGAGCCGGGGAGCTGTTTTTT	CSASPTGGGAGELFF
.	.	TRBJ2-1	TRBV9	TGTGCCAGCAGCGTAGACGGCGGGGGCCTTAACAATGAGCAGTTCTTC	CASSVDGGGLNNEQFF
.	once	TRBJ1-2	TRBV2	TGTGCCAGCAGTGCCGCAGGTTCTGTGGTGGCGGGGGGCTACACCTTC	CASSAAGSVVAGGYTF
.	.	TRBJ1-1	TRBV18	TGTGCCAGCTCACCGCGACAGGACCCCCGGTACACTGAAGCTTTCTTT	CASSPRQDPRYTEAFF
TRBD1	.	TRBJ1-2	TRBV10-3	TGTGCCATCAGTGATCTTACCCCGACAGGGGGTGGCTACACCTTC	CAISDLTPTGGGYTF
.	.	TRBJ1-4	TRBV29-1	TGCAGCGTCCAACAGGGATTCGGCGAAAAACTGTTTTTT	CSVQQGFGEKLFF
.	.	TRBJ1-1	TRBV28	TGTGCCGTTCGTGGGGGGGCCACTGAAGCTTTCTTT	CAVRGGATEAFF
TRBD2	.	TRBJ2-3	TRBV9	TGTGCCAGCAGCGTAGGCGGTAGCGGGGGGGCGGTATCAGATACGCAGTATTTT	CASSVGGSGGAVSDTQYF
TRBD1	.	TRBJ1-5	TRBV19	TGTGCCAGTAGTATAGCACGCAGGGGGGATCAGCCCCAGCATTTT	CASSIARRGDQPQHF
TRBD1	.	TRBJ2-3	TRBV27	TGTGCCAGCAGTTCCTGGACAGGTGGGGGTACGCAGTATTTT	CASSSWTGGGTQYF
.	.	TRBJ2-2	TRBV5-1	TGCGCCAGCAGCCTACAGGGTAGGGACACCGGGGAGCTGTTTTTT	CASSLQGRDTGELFF
TRBD1	.	TRBJ2-1	TRBV7-2	TGTGCCAGCAGCTTAGGAGGGACAGGTTACAATGAGCAGTTCTTC	CASSLGGTGYNEQFF
.	.	TRBJ2-1	TRBV6-1	TGTGCCAGCAGTGAAGTTTATGGCGGCCGAACTAGGAATGAGCAGTTCTTC	CASSEVYGGRTRNEQFF
.	.	TRBJ1-1	TRBV7-2	TGTGCCAGCAGGAGGGTTGTACACACTGAAGCTTTCTTT	CASRRVVHTEAFF
.	.	TRBJ1-1	TRBV19	TGTGCCAGTAGTATAGCCCAGGGCCGGCCTGAAGCTTTCTTT	CASSIAQGRPEAFF
.	once	TRBJ1-1	TRBV12-3/TRBV12-4	TGTGCCAGCGCTCTCCCAGCGGGGGCGACTTTCTTT	CASALPAGATFF
.	once	TRBJ2-5	TRBV11-2	TGTGCCAGCAGCGCACTTTTACAGGGCCAAGAGACCCAGTACTTC	CASSALLQGQETQYF
TRBD1	once	TRBJ1-3	TRBV28	TGTGCCAGCAGTAGCGGACAGGGGGCAAGAAACACCATATATTTT	CASSSGQGARNTIYF
.	once	TRBJ1-5	TRBV30	TGTGCCTGGAGGCCCGGGGGGGACAGCAATCAGCCCCAGCATTTT	CAWRPGGDSNQPQHF
.	once	TRBJ1-2	TRBV5-6	TGTGCCAGCAGCTTAGGGCCGCGGGCTGACTATGGCTACACCTTC	CASSLGPRADYGYTF
.	.	TRBJ2-3	TRBV15	TGTGCCACCAGCAGAGGAGCAGGGTGGACAGATACGCAGTATTTT	CATSRGAGWTDTQYF
.	.	TRBJ1-4	TRBV12-3/TRBV12-4	TGTGCCAGCAGCTCCCTCACTAATGAAAAACTGTTTTTT	CASSSLTNEKLFF
.	.	TRBJ1-1	TRBV3-1/TRBV3-2	TGTGCCAGCAGCCAGCGGGCCACGGGGACTGAAGCTTTCTTT	CASSQRATGTEAFF
TRBD1	.	TRBJ1-1	TRBV3-1/TRBV3-2	TGTGCCAGCAGCCAAGAACAGGGGGCGCGTGGTTTCAATGAAGCTTTCTTT	CASSQEQGARGFNEAFF
TRBD1	.	TRBJ2-2	TRBV2	TGTGCCAGCAGTGAGGGACAGGCGAACACCGGGGAGCTGTTTTTT	CASSEGQANTGELFF
.	.	TRBJ1-2	TRBV15	TGTGCCACCAGCAGAGATCTCGGGAGTGGCTACACCTTC	CATSRDLGSGYTF
TRBD2	few	TRBJ2-1	TRBV20-1	TGCAGTGCTAGTTTAGGGGGACTAGCGGGGGTGAACAATGAGCAGTTCTTC	CSASLGGLAGVNNEQFF
.	.	TRBJ2-2	TRBV10-1	TGCGCCAGCAGTTGGGGCGGCGGGGAGCTGTTTTTT	CASSWGGGELFF
TRBD2	.	TRBJ2-3	TRBV24-1	TGTGCCACCAGTGATCCGCTAGCGGGGTCCGATACGCAGTATTTT	CATSDPLAGSDTQYF
TRBD1	.	TRBJ2-3	TRBV7-3	TGTGCCAGCAGCTACAGGGGGGCTCCCACAGATACGCAGTATTTT	CASSYRGAPTDTQYF
.	.	TRBJ2-4	TRBV29-1	TGCAGCGTCCGGCAGGGGGCCAAAAACATTCAGTACTTC	CSVRQGAKNIQYF
.	.	TRBJ2-6	TRBV19	TGTGCCAGTACAGGGGCCTCTGGGGCCAACGTCCTGACTTTC	CASTGASGANVLTF
TRBD1	.	TRBJ2-7	TRBV10-1	TGCGCCAGCAGTGACCAGGATGGACAGGCGTCCTACGAGCAGTACTTC	CASSDQDGQASYEQYF
TRBD2	once	TRBJ2-3	TRBV11-2	TGTGCCAGCGACCCCGGGACTAGCGGCACAGATACGCAGTATTTT	CASDPGTSGTDTQYF
TRBD2	.	TRBJ2-7	TRBV15	TGTGCCACCAGCAGATACGCACGGGGGGGGCCCTCCTACGAGCAGTACTTC	CATSRYARGGPSYEQYF
.	few	TRBJ1-6	TRBV12-3/TRBV12-4	TGTGCCAGCCGCGACAGATTGTATTCACCCCTCCACTTT	CASRDRLYSPLHF
.	.	TRBJ1-4	TRBV19	TGTGCCAGTAGGGGGACACTCGGAGATGAAAAACTGTTTTTT	CASRGTLGDEKLFF
TRBD1	.	TRBJ2-7	TRBV28	TGTGCCAGCAGTTTGACAGGGTTCTCCTACGAGCAGTACTTC	CASSLTGFSYEQYF
.	.	TRBJ1-1	TRBV19	TGTGCCAGTAGTATGGGGCAGTTGAACACTGAAGCTTTCTTT	CASSMGQLNTEAFF
.	.	TRBJ2-7	TRBV21-1	TGTGCCAGCAGCAAAAGGAGGGACGAGCAGTACTTC	CASSKRRDEQYF
TRBD1	.	TRBJ1-6	TRBV29-1	TGCAGCGTTGGGGACAGTACCTATTCACCCCTCCACTTT	CSVGDSTYSPLHF
TRBD1	.	TRBJ2-1	TRBV5-6	TGTGCCAGCACTCAACCGGGACAGACAATTCTCTTC	CASTQPGQTILF
.	.	TRBJ2-7	TRBV5-1	TGCGCCAGCAGCTTGGCCGCTGGCATTCCAGGGGACGAGCAGTACTTC	CASSLAAGIPGDEQYF
TRBD1	once	TRBJ2-1	TRBV6-6	TGTGCCAGCAGTTACTCGAGGACAGGGGACAATGAGCAGTTCTTC	CASSYSRTGDNEQFF
TRBD1	.	TRBJ1-4	TRBV11-2	TGTGCCAGCAGCCCCCATCCAGGGGGACACTCGCCTCTCGGTGAAAAACTGTTTTTT	CASSPHPGGHSPLGEKLFF